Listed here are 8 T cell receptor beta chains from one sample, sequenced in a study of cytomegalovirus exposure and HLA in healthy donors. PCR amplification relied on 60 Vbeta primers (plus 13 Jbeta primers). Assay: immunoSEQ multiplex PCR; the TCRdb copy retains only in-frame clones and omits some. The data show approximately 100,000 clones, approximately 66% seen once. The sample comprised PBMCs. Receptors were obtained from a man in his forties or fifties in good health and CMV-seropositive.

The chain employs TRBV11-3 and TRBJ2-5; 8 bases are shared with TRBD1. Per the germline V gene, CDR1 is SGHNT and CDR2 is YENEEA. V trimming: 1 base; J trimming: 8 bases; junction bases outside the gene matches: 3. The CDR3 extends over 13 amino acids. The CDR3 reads CASSLAGQGTQYF. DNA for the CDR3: TGTGCCAGCAGCTTAGCAGGACAGGGCACCCAGTACTTC.

The CDR3 is CASSFLGQGGYNEQFF. The DNA for the CDR3 is TGTGCCAGCAGCTTCCTCGGACAGGGAGGCTACAATGAGCAGTTCTTC. The genes are TRBV7-3 and TRBJ2-1; TRBD1 matches at 8 bases. The CDR3 contains 16 residues. Trimming took 3 bases from V and 3 from J; bases not matched to a gene: 7. Germline V lookup: CDR1 SGHTA, CDR2 FQGTGA.

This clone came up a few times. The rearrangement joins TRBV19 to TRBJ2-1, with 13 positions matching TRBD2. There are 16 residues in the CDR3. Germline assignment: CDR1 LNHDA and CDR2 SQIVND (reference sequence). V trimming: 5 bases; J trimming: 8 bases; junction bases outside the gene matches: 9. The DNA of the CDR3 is TGTGCCAGTAGTCCCCGGGGGACTAGCGGGACGGATGAGCAGTTCTTC. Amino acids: CASSPRGTSGTDEQFF.

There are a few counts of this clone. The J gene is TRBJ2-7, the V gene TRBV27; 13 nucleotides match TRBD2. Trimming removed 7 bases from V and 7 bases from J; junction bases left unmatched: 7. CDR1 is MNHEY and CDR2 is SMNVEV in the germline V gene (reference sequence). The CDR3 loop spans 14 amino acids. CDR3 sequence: CASKITSGGGEQYF. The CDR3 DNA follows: TGTGCCAGCAAAATTACTAGCGGGGGGGGAGAGCAGTACTTC.

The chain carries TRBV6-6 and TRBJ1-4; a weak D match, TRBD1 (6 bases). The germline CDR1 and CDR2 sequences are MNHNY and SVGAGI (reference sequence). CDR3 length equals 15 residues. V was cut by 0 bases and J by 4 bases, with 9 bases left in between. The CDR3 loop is CASSYSGGRNEKLFF. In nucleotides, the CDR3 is TGTGCCAGCAGTTACTCTGGGGGCCGTAATGAAAAACTGTTTTTT.

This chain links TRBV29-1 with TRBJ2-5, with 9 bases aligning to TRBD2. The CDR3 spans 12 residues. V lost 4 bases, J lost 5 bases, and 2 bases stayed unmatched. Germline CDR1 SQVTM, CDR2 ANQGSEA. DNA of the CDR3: TGCAGCGTTGTAGCGGGAGCGGAGACCCAGTACTTC. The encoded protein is CSVVAGAETQYF.

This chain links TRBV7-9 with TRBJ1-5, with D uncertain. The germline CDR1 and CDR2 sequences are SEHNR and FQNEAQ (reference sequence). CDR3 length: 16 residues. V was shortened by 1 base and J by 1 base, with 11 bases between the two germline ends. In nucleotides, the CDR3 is TGTGCCAGCAGCTTAGGCGGCGGGTTCAGCAATCAGCCCCAGCATTTT. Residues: CASSLGGGFSNQPQHF.

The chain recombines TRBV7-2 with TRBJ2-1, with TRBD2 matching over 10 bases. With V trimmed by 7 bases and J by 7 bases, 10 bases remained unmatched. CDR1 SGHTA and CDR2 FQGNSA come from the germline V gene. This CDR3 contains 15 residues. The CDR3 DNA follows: TGTGCCAGCACCTATGGTGAGACTAGCGGGAATGAGCAGTTCTTC. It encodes CASTYGETSGNEQFF.